The following is a TCR beta chain sequence with its context. Antigen: not known. There are 17 residues in the CDR3. Trimming removed 4 bases from V and 0 bases from J; junction bases left unmatched: 9. The V gene's germline CDR1 is SEHNR and CDR2 FQNEAQ (reference sequence). TCRdb fed the 5' RACE reads into MiXCR, producing one record per CDR3 protein. There are about 350,000 distinct CDR3 sequences in the sample; approximately 29% occur only once, and roughly 14% lies in the top ten. This sample was included in a study of T-cell memory formation after mild COVID-19. General observations from the study: There were some responding clones in pre-infection memory, which suggested that cross-reactive memory had joined.

This chain uses TRBV7-9 with TRBJ2-7; 10 bases fit TRBD2. This receptor was identified in an adult woman who had mild COVID-19 (a few samples of this study predate the infection). Cell type and time point are not known. Sequencing was performed on PBMCs or a T cell subset sorted from them (not recorded which). CDR3 loop: CASSYHTGTSVSYEQYF. In DNA form, the CDR3 reads TGTGCCAGCAGCTACCACACCGGGACTAGCGTCTCCTACGAGCAGTACTTC. The whole variable domain, filled in from reference TRBV7-9 and TRBJ2-7, reads DTGVSQNPRHKITKRGQNVTFRCDPISEHNRLYWYRQTLGQGPEFLTYFQNEAQLEKSRLLSDRFSAERPKGSFSTLEIQRTEQGDSAMYLCASSYHTGTSVSYEQYFGPGTRLTVT.